Given below is one T cell receptor (beta chain) in context. The data derive from a study of blood T cell repertoires in COVID-19. In the study overall: The samples span acute and convalescent COVID-19 from the United States, Italy and Spain. PBMCs, B-cell-depleted T cells, or T cells provided the cDNA or gDNA that made up the material.

The germline V gene has CDR1 MNHEY and CDR2 SVGAGI. This CDR3 region has 14 residues. Trimming shortened V by 2 bases and J by 1 base, and 8 bases separated the two germline ends. Study processing details: The assay estimated nucleated cells by amplifying reference gene primers. Sequenced by immunoSEQ multiplex PCR; TCRdb stores in-frame clones only, minus some. V, J and clone size derive from that table, while D and trimming were established from the DNA sequence. The table shows tens of thousands of clones, with around 81% occurring only once. Sequencing was performed on peripheral blood. The source of this sequence is a man aged 55 to 70 with acute or convalescent COVID-19. This chain links TRBV6-5 with TRBJ2-5; D unclear. The DNA for the CDR3 is TGTGCCAGCAGTTACGAAACGGTCCAAGAGACCCAGTACTTC. Protein: CASSYETVQETQYF.